Below are 31 T cell receptor beta chains sequenced from a single sample in a study of identifying expanded T cells in peripheral blood. Some clones are missing from TCRdb's copy, which holds only in-frame ones; the method was immunoSEQ multiplex PCR. This sample carries 50,000 to 65,000 clones, roughly 87% of them seen once, and the ten largest clones take around 3.5%. Sequencing used blood. All receptors derive from a person aged 18 to 70 in good health.

The chain couples TRBV19 to TRBJ1-2, with TRBD1 matching 12 bases. V was pared by 3 bases and J by 7 bases, with 9 bases of the junction left unmatched. This CDR3 has 16 residues. Germline V gene data show CDR1 as LNHDA and CDR2 as SQIVND (reference sequence). This CDR3 is CASSISGDRGRGGYTF. CDR3 DNA sequence: TGTGCCAGTAGTATTTCAGGGGACAGGGGGCGAGGTGGCTACACCTTC. Combining the CDR3 with reference TRBV19 and TRBJ1-2 gives the whole variable domain DGGITQSPKYLFRKEGQNVTLSCEQNLNHDAMYWYRQDPGQGLRLIYYSQIVNDFQKGDIAEGYSVSREKKESFPLTVTSAQKNPTAFYLCASSISGDRGRGGYTFGSGTRLTVV.

V and J are TRBV7-2 and TRBJ2-3; 10 nucleotides match TRBD1. This CDR3 has 13 residues. Germline trimming cut 8 bases from V and 3 bases from J; bases unmatched to any gene: 2. Germline CDR1 is SGHTA and CDR2 is FQGNSA. CDR3 sequence reads: CASRDRGTDTQYF. CDR3 DNA: TGTGCCAGCCGGGACAGGGGAACAGATACGCAGTATTTT.

The CDR3 sequence: CASSEEYNTEAFF. Written as DNA, the CDR3 is TGTGCCAGCAGTGAAGAGTATAACACTGAAGCTTTCTTT. The V and J genes are TRBV2 and TRBJ1-1, with D unresolved. The germline V gene has CDR1 SNHLY and CDR2 FYNNEI. There are 13 residues in the CDR3. V shed 1 base and J shed 2 bases, with 5 bases lying between them.

The rearrangement uses TRBV5-6 and TRBJ2-5, with TRBD1 matching over 9 bases. From germline, CDR1 is SGHDT and CDR2 YYEEEE. Trimming at V came to 2 bases and at J to 3 bases, leaving 8 bases not matched to a gene. The CDR3 totals 16 residues. The chain's CDR3 is CASSFLMGQGKETQYF. For the CDR3, the DNA is TGTGCCAGCAGCTTTCTTATGGGACAGGGTAAAGAGACCCAGTACTTC.

As DNA, the CDR3 is TGCGCCAGCAGCCAAGATGGGAACACTGAAGCTTTCTTT. Translating gives CASSQDGNTEAFF. The rearrangement uses TRBV4-3 and TRBJ1-1; no definite D call. Looked up from germline, CDR1 is LGHNA and CDR2 is YSLEER. V shed 0 bases and J shed 1 base, with 3 bases lying between them. The CDR3 is 13 residues long.

The chain is built from TRBV7-2 and TRBJ2-7; 8 bases align to TRBD1. This CDR3 comprises 15 residues. Germline lookup yields CDR1 SGHTA and CDR2 FQGNSA. V shed 3 bases and J 6 bases; nucleotides not matched to a gene: 10. DNA for the CDR3: TGTGCCAGCAGCTTCATACGGGGACAGGCAGGCGAGCAGTACTTC. Translated, it gives CASSFIRGQAGEQYF.

CDR3 coding DNA: TGTGCCAGCAGGAACGAACGGACTAACTATGGCTACACCTTC. It is translated as CASRNERTNYGYTF. The chain employs TRBV6-6 and TRBJ1-2; D is unresolved. Trimming took off 6 bases at V and 0 bases at J, with 11 bases between the two ends. CDR1 is MNHNY and CDR2 is SVGAGI in the germline V gene (reference sequence). This CDR3 is 14 amino acids long.

The gene calls are TRBV28 and TRBJ1-5, with D perhaps TRBD1 (6 bases). The V end lost 2 bases, the J end lost 7 bases, and 9 bases lay between the germline ends. This CDR3 spans 13 amino acids. Per the germline V gene, CDR1 is MDHEN and CDR2 is SYDVKM. The CDR3 reads CASSLGGRQPQHF. The DNA of the CDR3 is TGTGCCAGCAGTTTAGGGGGCCGGCAGCCCCAGCATTTT. The whole variable domain, remainder taken from reference TRBV28 and TRBJ1-5, is DVKVTQSSRYLVKRTGEKVFLECVQDMDHENMFWYRQDPGLGLRLIYFSYDVKMKEKGDIPEGYSVSREKKERFSLILESASTNQTSMYLCASSLGGRQPQHFGDGTRLSIL.

This sequence joins TRBV5-1 and TRBJ2-5; 14 nucleotides agree with TRBD2. The V gene's germline CDR1 is SGHRS and CDR2 YFSETQ. The CDR3 loop spans 18 amino acids. V shed 4 bases, J shed 2 bases, and the junction held 10 bases outside the gene matches. CDR3 protein: CASSKGLAGDGGQETQYF. DNA of the CDR3: TGCGCCAGCAGCAAGGGACTAGCGGGAGATGGGGGGCAAGAGACCCAGTACTTC.

The chain has TRBV4-3 and TRBJ2-5; D is ambiguous. Germline CDR1 is LGHNA and CDR2 is YSLEER. Trimming cost V 1 base and J 3 bases, with 12 bases left between them. The CDR3 totals 15 residues. The CDR3 sequence: CASSQVGAREETQYF. The CDR3 DNA is TGCGCCAGCAGCCAAGTGGGCGCACGAGAAGAGACCCAGTACTTC.

The chain is built from TRBV6-1 and TRBJ2-1; 14 nucleotides line up with TRBD2. Trimming cost V 4 bases and J 6 bases; bases outside gene matches: 5. Germline CDR1 reads MNHNS; CDR2 reads SASEGT. The CDR3 has 16 amino acids. The CDR3, as DNA: TGTGCCAGCAGTGGGACGACTAGCGGGGGGGCCAATGAGCAGTTCTTC. Its protein product is CASSGTTSGGANEQFF.

This chain uses TRBV10-3 with TRBJ1-4; 10 nucleotides line up with TRBD1. V was pared by 10 bases and J by 7 bases, with 6 bases of the junction left unmatched. CDR1 is ENHRY, CDR2 SYGVKD, per germline. This CDR3 comprises 13 residues. This CDR3 reads CATKTGGTEKLFF. The CDR3 coding sequence is TGTGCCACGAAGACAGGGGGCACTGAAAAACTGTTTTTT.

This chain connects TRBV5-8 to TRBJ2-7, with D perhaps being TRBD1 or TRBD2 (5 bases each). Germline V gene sequence: CDR1 SGHTS, CDR2 YDEGEE. This CDR3 region has 16 residues. The ends were cut back, 2 bases at V and 4 bases at J, with 19 bases in the middle. CDR3 nucleotides: TGTGCCAGCAGCTTTGAGGGGAGTAGCCTCTGGTACGAGCAGTACTTC. This sequence encodes CASSFEGSSLWYEQYF.

Relative to its sample, this clone is medium-sized (0.01 to 0.1%). The rearrangement joins TRBV6-4 to TRBJ1-5; unclear D gene. The CDR3 sequence is 13 residues long. Germline V gene data show CDR1 as MRHNA and CDR2 as SNTAGT. Deletions cut 3 bases from V and 10 bases from J, with 13 bases between. This chain's CDR3 is CASSEEGNGPQHF. In DNA, the CDR3 is TGTGCCAGCAGTGAAGAGGGTAACGGACCCCAGCATTTT.

The chain combines TRBV18 with TRBJ1-1; 9 nucleotides align to TRBD1. V lost 4 bases, J lost 1 base, and 4 bases stayed unmatched. This CDR3 comprises 15 residues. Germline loops: CDR1 KGHSH, CDR2 LQKENI. CDR3 bases: TGTGCCAGCTCACGGGACAGGGAGGAGAACACTGAAGCTTTCTTT. This encodes CASSRDREENTEAFF. Filled out from reference TRBV18 and TRBJ1-1, the complete variable domain reads NAGVMQNPRHLVRRRGQEARLRCSPMKGHSHVYWYRQLPEEGLKFMVYLQKENIIDESGMPKERFSAEFPKEGPSILRIQQVVRGDSAAYFCASSRDREENTEAFFGQGTRLTVV.

This sequence joins TRBV10-2 and TRBJ2-3; D remains unclear. Germline lookup yields CDR1 WSHSY and CDR2 SAAADI. Trimming took off 6 bases at V and 0 bases at J, with 10 bases between the two ends. The CDR3 loop spans 14 amino acids. For the CDR3, the DNA is TGCGCCAGCAGCGATCCCGGGAGCACAGATACGCAGTATTTT. Protein product: CASSDPGSTDTQYF.

The chain uses TRBV30 and TRBJ2-3; 9 bases align to TRBD2. V lost 2 bases and J lost 6; bases outside the gene matches: 18. The CDR3 consists of 18 residues. Germline V CDR1 and CDR2: GTSNPN, SVGIG (reference sequence). The CDR3 region is CAWSSIAGDSSYQDTQYF. The CDR3 coding sequence is TGTGCCTGGAGTTCTATAGCGGGAGACTCTTCATACCAGGATACGCAGTATTTT.

The J gene is TRBJ1-6, the V gene TRBV21-1; TRBD1 reflects the table's D call only, with no check against the DNA. TRBV21-1 is described as a pseudogene. The CDR3 has 14 residues. The CDR3: CASRKGGQGGPLHF. The CDR3 DNA sequence: TGTGCCAGCAGAAAAGGGGGACAGGGGGGACCCCTCCACTTT.

This clone has a handful of counts. The V and J genes are TRBV9 and TRBJ2-1; D gene unclear. This CDR3 comprises 15 residues. V gave up 2 bases and J gave up 3 bases, with 12 bases separating them. Germline V gene lookup returns CDR1 SGDLS and CDR2 YYNGEE. Here the CDR3 DNA reads TGTGCCAGCAGCGTTACCTTCGCGAACTACAATGAGCAGTTCTTC. This codes for CASSVTFANYNEQFF.

This sequence joins TRBV7-2 and TRBJ1-1; no clear D. CDR3 size: 13 residues. Germline CDR1 and CDR2: SGHTA and FQGNSA. The germline V and J ends were trimmed by 3 bases and 7 bases, with 12 bases remaining between them. CDR3 protein: CASSLSESLEAFF. The CDR3 DNA reads as TGTGCCAGCAGCTTGTCAGAGAGTCTTGAAGCTTTCTTT.

The rearrangement joins TRBV4-2 to TRBJ2-1; 10 nucleotides match TRBD2. The CDR3 has 13 residues. Germline loops: CDR1 LGHNA, CDR2 YNFKEQ. The V and J ends lost 1 base and 16 bases, in that order; junction bases with no gene match: 7. The CDR3 protein is CASSQGEREGRFF. DNA of the CDR3: TGTGCCAGCAGCCAAGGGGAGCGGGAGGGCCGATTCTTC.

The chain links TRBV7-9 to TRBJ2-5, with D possibly being TRBD2 (5 bases). There are 15 residues in the CDR3. Trimming cost V 5 bases and J 2 bases, with 15 bases left between them. In germline, CDR1 is SEHNR, CDR2 FQNEAQ (reference sequence). The CDR3, as DNA: TGTGCCAGCAGCCCCACCCCCCGGGGACAAGAGACCCAGTACTTC. Amino acid sequence: CASSPTPRGQETQYF.

CDR3 in amino acids: CASKGSQETQYF. CDR3 nucleotide sequence: TGTGCCAGCAAGGGATCCCAAGAGACCCAGTACTTC. J is TRBJ2-5 and V is TRBV7-9; D gene unclear. Trimming cost V 7 bases and J 1 base, with 7 bases left between them. CDR3 length: 12 amino acids. Germline loops: CDR1 SEHNR, CDR2 FQNEAQ (reference sequence).

The sample holds one count of this clone. The genes are TRBV5-6 and TRBJ2-2; D may be TRBD1 or TRBD2 (6 bases each). V was pared by 1 base and J by 4 bases, with 17 bases between. The germline V gene has CDR1 SGHDT and CDR2 YYEEEE. The CDR3 has 17 residues. The CDR3 region is CASSLSVGGYLTGELFF. The DNA of the CDR3 is TGTGCCAGCAGCTTGAGCGTAGGGGGGTACCTCACCGGGGAGCTGTTTTTT.

The chain employs TRBV7-3 and TRBJ2-5, with 9 bases that match TRBD2. Per germline, CDR1 SGHTA and CDR2 FQGTGA. After removal of 3 bases from V and 1 base from J, the junction contained 3 bases not matched to a gene. The CDR3 consists of 15 residues. CDR3 protein: CASSLGGRAQETQYF. DNA of the CDR3: TGTGCCAGCAGCTTGGGCGGGAGGGCCCAAGAGACCCAGTACTTC.

This clone has only a few counts. The gene calls are TRBV7-6 and TRBJ2-2; 8 bases are shared with TRBD1. This CDR3 is built from 17 residues. Germline trimming cut 0 bases from V and 4 bases from J; bases unmatched to any gene: 7. From germline, CDR1 is SGHVS and CDR2 FNYEAQ. CDR3 residues: CASSLAWTGRSTGELFF. CDR3 DNA sequence: TGTGCCAGCAGCTTAGCCTGGACAGGGAGGAGCACCGGGGAGCTGTTTTTT.

This clone was observed a single time. V and J are TRBV7-2 and TRBJ2-2; the D gene is possibly TRBD2 (5 bases). V was clipped by 6 bases and J by 4 bases, with 12 bases between them. This CDR3 has 14 residues. The germline V gene encodes CDR1 SGHTA and CDR2 FQGNSA. The CDR3 bases are TGTGCCAGCAGGAACGGACTTATCACCGGGGAGCTGTTTTTT. This encodes CASRNGLITGELFF. Looking up the rest from reference TRBV7-2 and TRBJ2-2 gives the full variable domain: GAGVSQSPSNKVTEKGKDVELRCDPISGHTALYWYRQSLGQGLEFLIYFQGNSAPDKSGLPSDRFSAERTGGSVSTLTIQRTQQEDSAVYLCASRNGLITGELFFGEGSRLTVL.

The V call is TRBV30, the J call TRBJ2-1, with 13 positions matching TRBD2. Per germline, CDR1 GTSNPN and CDR2 SVGIG (reference sequence). Trimming removed 4 bases from V and 13 bases from J; junction bases left unmatched: 16. The CDR3 covers 16 residues. CDR3 amino acids: CAWNRKGGTSGARQFF. The CDR3 DNA sequence: TGTGCCTGGAATCGTAAAGGCGGGACTAGCGGGGCCCGACAGTTCTTC.

The genes are TRBV2 and TRBJ2-1, with D perhaps being TRBD1 or TRBD2 (5 bases each). The V end was cut by 5 bases, the J end by 6 bases, with 8 bases between. Germline lookup yields CDR1 SNHLY and CDR2 FYNNEI. This CDR3 has 12 residues. As DNA, the CDR3 is TGTGCCAGCAGTATCGGGACCAATGAGCAGTTCTTC. It codes for CASSIGTNEQFF.

The chain recombines TRBV4-2 with TRBJ1-2; no reliable D call. There are 14 residues in the CDR3. Germline CDR1 and CDR2: LGHNA and YNFKEQ. The V gene lost 0 bases and the J gene lost 1 base, with 6 bases spanning the gap. The CDR3 sequence: CASSQEQRNYGYTF. CDR3 DNA sequence: TGTGCCAGCAGCCAAGAACAGCGTAACTATGGCTACACCTTC.

V is TRBV15 and J is TRBJ2-7; maybe TRBD1 (6 bases). The ends were cut back, 9 bases at V and 5 bases at J, with 11 bases in the middle. CDR3 length: 11 amino acids. Germline V gene data show CDR1 as LNHNV and CDR2 as YYDKDF (reference sequence). DNA for the CDR3: TGTGCCACTTCACAGGGCCACGAGCAGTACTTC. This encodes CATSQGHEQYF. The entire variable domain, with the rest obtained from reference TRBV15 and TRBJ2-7, is as follows: DAMVIQNPRYQVTQFGKPVTLSCSQTLNHNVMYWYQQKSSQAPKLLFHYYDKDFNNEADTPDNFQSRRPNTSFCFLDIRSPGLGDTAMYLCATSQGHEQYFGPGTRLTVT.